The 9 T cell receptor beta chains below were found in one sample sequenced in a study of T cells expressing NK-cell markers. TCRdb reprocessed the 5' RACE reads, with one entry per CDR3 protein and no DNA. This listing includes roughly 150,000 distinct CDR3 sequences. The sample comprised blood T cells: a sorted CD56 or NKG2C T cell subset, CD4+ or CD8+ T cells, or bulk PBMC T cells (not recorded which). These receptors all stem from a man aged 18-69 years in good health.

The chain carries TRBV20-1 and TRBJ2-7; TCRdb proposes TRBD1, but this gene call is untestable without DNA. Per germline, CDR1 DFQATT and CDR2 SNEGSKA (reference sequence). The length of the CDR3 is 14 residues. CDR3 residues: CSAFNMRQNYEQYF.

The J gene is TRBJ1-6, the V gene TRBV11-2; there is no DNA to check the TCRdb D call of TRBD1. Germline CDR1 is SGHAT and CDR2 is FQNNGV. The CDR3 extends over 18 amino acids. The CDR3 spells CASSLRDRGSPRYSPLHF.

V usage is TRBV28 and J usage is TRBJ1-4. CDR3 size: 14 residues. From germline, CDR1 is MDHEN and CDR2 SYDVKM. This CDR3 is CASRQTTTNEKLFF.

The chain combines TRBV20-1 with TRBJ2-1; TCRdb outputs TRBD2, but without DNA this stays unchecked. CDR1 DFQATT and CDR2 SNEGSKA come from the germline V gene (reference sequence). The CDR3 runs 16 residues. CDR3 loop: CSAREGGGSTYNEQFF.

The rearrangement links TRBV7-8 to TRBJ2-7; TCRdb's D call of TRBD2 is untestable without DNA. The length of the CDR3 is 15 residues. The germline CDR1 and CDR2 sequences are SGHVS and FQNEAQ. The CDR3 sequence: CASSFGGGLTYEQYF.

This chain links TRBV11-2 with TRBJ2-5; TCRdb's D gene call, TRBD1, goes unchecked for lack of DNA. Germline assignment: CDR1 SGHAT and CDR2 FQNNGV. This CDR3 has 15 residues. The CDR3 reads CASSLEWGKQETQYF.

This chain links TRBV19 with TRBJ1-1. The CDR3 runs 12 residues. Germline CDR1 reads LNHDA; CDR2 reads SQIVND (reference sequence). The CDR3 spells CASSISVAEAFF. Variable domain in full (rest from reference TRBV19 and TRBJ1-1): DGGITQSPKYLFRKEGQNVTLSCEQNLNHDAMYWYRQDPGQGLRLIYYSQIVNDFQKGDIAEGYSVSREKKESFPLTVTSAQKNPTAFYLCASSISVAEAFFGQGTRLTVV.

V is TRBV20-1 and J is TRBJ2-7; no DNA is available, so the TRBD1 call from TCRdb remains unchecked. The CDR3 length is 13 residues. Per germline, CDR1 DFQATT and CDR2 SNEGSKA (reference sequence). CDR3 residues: CSPSTGKVYEQYF.

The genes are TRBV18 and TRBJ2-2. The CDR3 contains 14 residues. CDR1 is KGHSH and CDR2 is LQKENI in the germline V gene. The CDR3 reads CASSPQGSAGELFF.